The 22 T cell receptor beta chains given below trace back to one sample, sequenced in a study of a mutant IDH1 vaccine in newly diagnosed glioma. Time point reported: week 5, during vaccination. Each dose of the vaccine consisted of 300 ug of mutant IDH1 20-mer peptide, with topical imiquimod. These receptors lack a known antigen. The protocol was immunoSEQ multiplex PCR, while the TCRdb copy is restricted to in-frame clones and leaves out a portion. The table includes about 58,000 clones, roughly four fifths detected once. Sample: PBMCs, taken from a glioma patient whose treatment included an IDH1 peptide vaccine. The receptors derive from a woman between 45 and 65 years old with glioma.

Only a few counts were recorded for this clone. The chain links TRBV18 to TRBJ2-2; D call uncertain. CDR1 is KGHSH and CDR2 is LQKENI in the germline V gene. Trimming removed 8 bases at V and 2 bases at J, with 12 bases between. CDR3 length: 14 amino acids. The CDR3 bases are TGTGCCAGCCCAACCGGTGGTAACACCGGGGAGCTGTTTTTT. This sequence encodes CASPTGGNTGELFF.

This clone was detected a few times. The CDR3 DNA sequence: TGTGCCAGCAGGGCGACCAGAGAGTCTGAAGCTTTCTTT. This translates into CASRATRESEAFF. The genes are TRBV2 and TRBJ1-1; D uncertain. The CDR3 has 13 residues. Germline-derived CDR1 and CDR2 are SNHLY and FYNNEI. V lost 6 bases, J lost 6 bases, and 14 bases lay in between. Variable domain in full (rest from reference TRBV2 and TRBJ1-1): EPEVTQTPSHQVTQMGQEVILRCVPISNHLYFYWYRQILGQKVEFLVSFYNNEISEKSEIFDDQFSVERPDGSNFTLKIRSTKLEDSAMYFCASRATRESEAFFGQGTRLTVV.

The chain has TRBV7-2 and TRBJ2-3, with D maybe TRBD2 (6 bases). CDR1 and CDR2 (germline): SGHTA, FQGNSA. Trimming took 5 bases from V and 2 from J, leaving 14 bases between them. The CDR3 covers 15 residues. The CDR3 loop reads CASSLAGINTDTQYF. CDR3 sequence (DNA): TGTGCCAGCAGCCTCGCGGGGATAAACACAGATACGCAGTATTTT. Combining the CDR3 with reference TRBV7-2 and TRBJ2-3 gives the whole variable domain GAGVSQSPSNKVTEKGKDVELRCDPISGHTALYWYRQSLGQGLEFLIYFQGNSAPDKSGLPSDRFSAERTGGSVSTLTIQRTQQEDSAVYLCASSLAGINTDTQYFGPGTRLTVL.

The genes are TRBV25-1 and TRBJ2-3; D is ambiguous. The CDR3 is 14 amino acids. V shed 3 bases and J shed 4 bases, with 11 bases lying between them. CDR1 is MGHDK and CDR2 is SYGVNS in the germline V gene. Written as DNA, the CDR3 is TGTGCCAGCAGTGACCTACTATTCCCAGATACGCAGTATTTT. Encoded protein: CASSDLLFPDTQYF.

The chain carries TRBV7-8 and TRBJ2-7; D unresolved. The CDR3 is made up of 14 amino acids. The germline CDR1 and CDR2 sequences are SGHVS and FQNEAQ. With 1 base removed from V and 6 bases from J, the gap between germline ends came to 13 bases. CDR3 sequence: CASSLGLISSEQYF. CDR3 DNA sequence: TGTGCCAGCAGCTTAGGACTTATCTCATCCGAGCAGTACTTC.

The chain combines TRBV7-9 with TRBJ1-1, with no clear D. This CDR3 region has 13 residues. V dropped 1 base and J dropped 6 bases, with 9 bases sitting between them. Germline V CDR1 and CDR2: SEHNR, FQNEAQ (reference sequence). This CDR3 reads CASSLGPSSEAFF. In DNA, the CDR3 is TGTGCCAGCAGCTTAGGCCCTAGTTCTGAAGCTTTCTTT.

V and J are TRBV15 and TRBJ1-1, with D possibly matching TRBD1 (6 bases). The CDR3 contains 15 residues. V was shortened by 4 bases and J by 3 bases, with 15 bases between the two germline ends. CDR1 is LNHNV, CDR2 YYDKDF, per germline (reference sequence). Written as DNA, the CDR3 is TGTGCCACCAGCAACCCAGGGGTTAGGGACACTGAAGCTTTCTTT. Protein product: CATSNPGVRDTEAFF.

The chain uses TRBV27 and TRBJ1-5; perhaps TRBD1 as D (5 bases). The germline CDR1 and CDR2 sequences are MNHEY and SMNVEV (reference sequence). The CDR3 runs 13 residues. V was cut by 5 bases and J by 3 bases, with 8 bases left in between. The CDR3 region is CASSRGSNQPQHF. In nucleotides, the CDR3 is TGTGCCAGCAGTCGGGGCTCCAATCAGCCCCAGCATTTT.

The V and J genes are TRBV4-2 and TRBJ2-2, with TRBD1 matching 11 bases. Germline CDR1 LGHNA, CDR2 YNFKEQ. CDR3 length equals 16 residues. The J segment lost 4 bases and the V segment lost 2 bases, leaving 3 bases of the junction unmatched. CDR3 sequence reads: CASSQSGTGGTGELFF. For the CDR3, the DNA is TGTGCCAGCAGCCAATCCGGGACAGGGGGCACCGGGGAGCTGTTTTTT.

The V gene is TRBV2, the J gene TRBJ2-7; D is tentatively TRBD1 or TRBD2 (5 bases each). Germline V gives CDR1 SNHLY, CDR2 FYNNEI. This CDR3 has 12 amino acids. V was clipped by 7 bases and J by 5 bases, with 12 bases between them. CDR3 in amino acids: CASTGSVHEQYF. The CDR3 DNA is TGTGCCAGCACAGGGAGTGTGCACGAGCAGTACTTC.

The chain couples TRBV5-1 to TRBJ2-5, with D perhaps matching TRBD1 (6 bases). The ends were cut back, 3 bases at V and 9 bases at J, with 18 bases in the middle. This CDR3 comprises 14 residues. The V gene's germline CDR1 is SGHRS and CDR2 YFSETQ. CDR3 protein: CASSSTGPETAQYF. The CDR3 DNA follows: TGCGCCAGCAGCTCGACAGGACCGGAAACGGCCCAGTACTTC.

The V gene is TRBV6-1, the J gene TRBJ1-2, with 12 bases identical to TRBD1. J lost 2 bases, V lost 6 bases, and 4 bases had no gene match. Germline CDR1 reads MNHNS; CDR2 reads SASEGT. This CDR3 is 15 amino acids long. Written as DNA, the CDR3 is TGTGCCAGCAGCCGCGGGACAGGGGGCAACTATGGCTACACCTTC. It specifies CASSRGTGGNYGYTF.

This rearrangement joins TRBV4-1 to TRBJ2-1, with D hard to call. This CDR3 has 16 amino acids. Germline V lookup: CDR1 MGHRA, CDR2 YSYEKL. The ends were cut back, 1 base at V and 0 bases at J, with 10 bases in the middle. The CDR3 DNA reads TGCGCCAGCAGCCAAGTGGCCAGTGGCTCCTACAATGAGCAGTTCTTC. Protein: CASSQVASGSYNEQFF.

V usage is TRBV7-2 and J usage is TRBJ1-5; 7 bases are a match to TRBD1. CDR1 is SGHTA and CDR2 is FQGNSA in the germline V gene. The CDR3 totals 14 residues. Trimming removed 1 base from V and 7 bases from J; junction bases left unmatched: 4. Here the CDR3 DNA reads TGTGCCAGCAGCTTAGACAGGGGTGAACAGCCCCAGCATTTT. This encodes CASSLDRGEQPQHF.

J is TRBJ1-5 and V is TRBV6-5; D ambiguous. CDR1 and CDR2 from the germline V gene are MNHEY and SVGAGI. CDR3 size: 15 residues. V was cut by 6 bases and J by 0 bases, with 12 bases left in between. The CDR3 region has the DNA TGTGCCAGCAGACTGCACCGGTATAGCAATCAGCCCCAGCATTTT. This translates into CASRLHRYSNQPQHF.

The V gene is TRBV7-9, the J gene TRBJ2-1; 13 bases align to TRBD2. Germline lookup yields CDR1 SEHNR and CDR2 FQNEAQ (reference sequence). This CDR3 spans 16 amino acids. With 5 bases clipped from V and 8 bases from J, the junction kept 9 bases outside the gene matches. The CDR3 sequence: CASSPTTSGGFYEQFF. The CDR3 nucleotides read TGTGCCAGCAGCCCAACGACTAGCGGGGGGTTCTATGAGCAGTTCTTC.

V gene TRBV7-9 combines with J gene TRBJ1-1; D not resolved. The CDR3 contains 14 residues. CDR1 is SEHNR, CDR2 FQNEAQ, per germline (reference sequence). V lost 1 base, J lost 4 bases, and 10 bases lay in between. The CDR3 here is CASSLVMEGTEAFF. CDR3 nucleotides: TGTGCCAGCAGCTTAGTGATGGAGGGCACTGAAGCTTTCTTT.

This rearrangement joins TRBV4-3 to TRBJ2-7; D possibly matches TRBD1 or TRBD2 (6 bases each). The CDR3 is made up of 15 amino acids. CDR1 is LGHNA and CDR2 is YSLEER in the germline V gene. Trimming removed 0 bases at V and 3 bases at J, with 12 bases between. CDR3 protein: CASSQEIRGLYEQYF. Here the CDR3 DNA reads TGCGCCAGCAGCCAAGAAATCAGGGGACTCTACGAGCAGTACTTC.

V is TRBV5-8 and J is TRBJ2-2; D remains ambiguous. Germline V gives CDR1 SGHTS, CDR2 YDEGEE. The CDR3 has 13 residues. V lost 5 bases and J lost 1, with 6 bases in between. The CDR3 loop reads CASSRENTGELFF. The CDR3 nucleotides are TGTGCCAGCAGTAGGGAGAACACCGGGGAGCTGTTTTTT.

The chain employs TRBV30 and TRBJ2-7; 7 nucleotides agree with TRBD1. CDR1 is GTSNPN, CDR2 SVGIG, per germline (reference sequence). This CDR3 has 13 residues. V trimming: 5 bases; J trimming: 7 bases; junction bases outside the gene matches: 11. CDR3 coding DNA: TGTGCCTGGGGGTTACAGGGGCCGGGGGAGCAGTACTTC. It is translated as CAWGLQGPGEQYF.

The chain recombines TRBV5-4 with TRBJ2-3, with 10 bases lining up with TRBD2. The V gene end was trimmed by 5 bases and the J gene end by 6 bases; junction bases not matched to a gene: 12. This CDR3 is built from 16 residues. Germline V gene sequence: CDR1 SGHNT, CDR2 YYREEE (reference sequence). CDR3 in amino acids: CASRPEVAGGGDTQYF. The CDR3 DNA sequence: TGTGCCAGCAGACCCGAGGTAGCGGGGGGAGGGGATACGCAGTATTTT.

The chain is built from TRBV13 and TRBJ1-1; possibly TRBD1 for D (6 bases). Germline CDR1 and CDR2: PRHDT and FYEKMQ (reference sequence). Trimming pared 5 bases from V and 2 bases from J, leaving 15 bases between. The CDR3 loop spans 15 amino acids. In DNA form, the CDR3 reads TGTGCCAGCAGCCCAAACGGGGGCACAAACACTGAAGCTTTCTTT. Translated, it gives CASSPNGGTNTEAFF.